The 23 T cell receptor beta chains presented below share a single source sample, sequenced in a study of T cell responses to AZD1222 COVID-19 vaccine. Data came from immunoSEQ multiplex PCR; TCRdb stores just in-frame clones and leaves some out. The sample lists roughly 120,000 clones; approximately 84% were seen once. Sequencing used peripheral blood, obtained on day 0 of AZD1222 vaccination. These receptors all stem from an adult in good health.

The chain links TRBV6-4 to TRBJ2-3; D gene ambiguous. The CDR3 consists of 12 residues. Germline CDR1 reads MRHNA; CDR2 reads SNTAGT. V was clipped by 7 bases and J by 6 bases, with 11 bases between them. The CDR3 loop reads CASTLLGDTQYF. Here the CDR3 DNA reads TGTGCCAGCACTCTTTTAGGGGATACGCAGTATTTT.

This chain uses TRBV4-1 with TRBJ2-1; D is perhaps TRBD2 (6 bases). Per germline, CDR1 MGHRA and CDR2 YSYEKL. This CDR3 spans 15 amino acids. Trimming took off 3 bases at V and 2 bases at J, with 11 bases between the two ends. The CDR3 DNA reads as TGCGCCAGCAGCCACCGACTAGGTCCCTACAATGAGCAGTTCTTC. Translating gives CASSHRLGPYNEQFF.

This chain joins TRBV5-1 and TRBJ2-3, with D uncertain. This CDR3 is 14 amino acids long. Trimming removed 0 bases from V and 3 bases from J, with 8 bases in between. CDR1 is SGHRS, CDR2 YFSETQ, per germline. The CDR3 loop reads CASSLGQRTDTQYF. In DNA, the CDR3 is TGCGCCAGCAGCTTGGGGCAGCGAACAGATACGCAGTATTTT. Combining the CDR3 with reference TRBV5-1 and TRBJ2-3 gives the whole variable domain KAGVTQTPRYLIKTRGQQVTLSCSPISGHRSVSWYQQTPGQGLQFLFEYFSETQRNKGNFPGRFSGRQFSNSRSEMNVSTLELGDSALYLCASSLGQRTDTQYFGPGTRLTVL.

V gene TRBV7-9 combines with J gene TRBJ1-2; 7 nucleotides line up with TRBD1. Germline V CDR1 and CDR2: SEHNR, FQNEAQ (reference sequence). The CDR3 is 12 amino acids. J was trimmed by 8 bases and V by 3 bases; bases with no gene match: 3. DNA for the CDR3: TGTGCCAGCAGCTTTGACAGGGACGGCTACACCTTC. The encoded protein is CASSFDRDGYTF.

The chain joins TRBV5-6 to TRBJ1-2; D gene ambiguous. Germline V gene lookup returns CDR1 SGHDT and CDR2 YYEEEE. V was shortened by 4 bases and J by 5 bases, with 9 bases between the two germline ends. The CDR3 contains 12 residues. The chain's CDR3 is CASSNTLYGYTF. In DNA form, the CDR3 reads TGTGCCAGCAGCAACACCTTATATGGCTACACCTTC.

The chain joins TRBV19 to TRBJ1-5; possibly TRBD1 for D (6 bases). The CDR3 extends over 14 amino acids. Trimming removed 3 bases at V and 3 bases at J, with 9 bases between. CDR1 is LNHDA, CDR2 SQIVND, per germline (reference sequence). The CDR3, as DNA: TGTGCCAGTAGTATCAACAGGGCCAATCAGCCCCAGCATTTT. Translated: CASSINRANQPQHF.

In its sample, this clone was seen once. This rearrangement joins TRBV18 to TRBJ2-7; TRBD1 matches at 12 bases. CDR1 and CDR2 (germline): KGHSH, LQKENI. Germline trimming cut 6 bases from V and 4 bases from J; bases unmatched to any gene: 13. The CDR3 covers 17 residues. CDR3 loop: CASSLHPGQGAVYEQYF. The CDR3 nucleotides are TGTGCCAGCTCGTTGCATCCGGGACAGGGGGCTGTGTACGAGCAGTACTTC.

The V and J genes are TRBV12-3 or TRBV12-4 and TRBJ2-3, with D perhaps matching TRBD1 (5 bases). V dropped 3 bases and J dropped 8 bases, with 9 bases sitting between them. CDR3 size: 12 residues. CDR3 protein: CASSLGRGTQYF. CDR3 coding DNA: TGTGCCAGCAGTTTGGGGCGAGGTACGCAGTATTTT.

The rearrangement links TRBV3-1 (or the pseudogene TRBV3-2) to TRBJ2-1; 7 bases map to TRBD1. This CDR3 has 15 residues. The trim removed 2 bases at V and 14 bases at J, leaving 15 bases unmatched. Per the germline V gene, CDR1 is LGHDT and CDR2 is YNNKEL (reference sequence). DNA for the CDR3: TGTGCCAGCAGCCAACGTCACGCATCCCGGGACAGAAAGTTCTTC. The encoded protein is CASSQRHASRDRKFF.

Concerning this clone itself: One end of the junction is discordant with germline, which a read error may explain. V gene TRBV7-7 combines with J gene TRBJ2-7, with TRBD1 matching over 8 bases. This CDR3 contains 13 residues. Per the germline V gene, CDR1 is SSHAT and CDR2 is FNYEAQ (reference sequence). CDR3 in amino acids: CASSSGTGYEQYF. In nucleotides, the CDR3 is TGTGCTAGCAGCTCCGGGACAGGCTACGAGCAGTACTTC.

In nucleotides, the CDR3 is TGCGCCAGCAGCTTGGAGCAGGGAAACACCATATATTTT. Its translation: CASSLEQGNTIYF. The rearrangement uses TRBV5-1 and TRBJ1-3; D is uncertain. Between the trimmed V and J ends, which lost 0 bases and 4 bases, there was a span of 5 bases. Germline CDR1 and CDR2: SGHRS and YFSETQ. This CDR3 has 13 amino acids. The full variable domain, in which reference TRBV5-1 and TRBJ1-3 provide the parts outside the CDR3, is KAGVTQTPRYLIKTRGQQVTLSCSPISGHRSVSWYQQTPGQGLQFLFEYFSETQRNKGNFPGRFSGRQFSNSRSEMNVSTLELGDSALYLCASSLEQGNTIYFGEGSWLTVV.

About this clone itself: This same CDR3 is encoded by further DNA sequences in the sample. The CDR3 spells CASSLPENLQAFF. DNA of the CDR3: TGCGCCAGCAGCTTACCCGAAAATCTGCAGGCTTTCTTT. This sequence joins TRBV5-1 and TRBJ1-1; no clear D. The CDR3 runs 13 residues. The germline CDR1 and CDR2 sequences are SGHRS and YFSETQ. Trimming pared 2 bases from V and 11 bases from J, leaving 16 bases between.

This clone was recorded once. V is TRBV2 and J is TRBJ2-3; D unresolved. The CDR3 has 12 residues. CDR1 SNHLY and CDR2 FYNNEI come from the germline V gene. V was shortened by 4 bases and J by 2 bases, with 4 bases between the two germline ends. The CDR3 spells CASSVDTDTQYF. The CDR3 DNA sequence: TGTGCCAGCAGTGTAGACACAGATACGCAGTATTTT.

This chain uses TRBV11-3 with TRBJ2-3; 9 bases are a match to TRBD2. V was clipped by 4 bases and J by 10 bases; unmatched bases: 0. Germline values: CDR1 SGHNT, CDR2 YENEEA. This CDR3 has 11 amino acids. The CDR3 DNA is TGTGCCAGCAGCTCTAGCGGGGCGCAGTATTTT. It encodes CASSSSGAQYF. The whole variable domain, filled in from reference TRBV11-3 and TRBJ2-3, reads EAGVVQSPRYKIIEKKQPVAFWCNPISGHNTLYWYLQNLGQGPELLIRYENEEAVDDSQLPKDRFSAERLKGVDSTLKIQPAELGDSAVYLCASSSSGAQYFGPGTRLTVL.

The rearrangement links TRBV3-1 (or the pseudogene TRBV3-2) to TRBJ1-3; maybe TRBD1 (6 bases). The CDR3 is made up of 15 amino acids. From germline, CDR1 is LGHDT and CDR2 YNNKEL (reference sequence). Trimming took 5 bases from V and 2 from J, leaving 13 bases between them. This chain's CDR3 is CASSKRTVTGNTIYF. DNA of the CDR3: TGTGCCAGCAGCAAACGGACAGTAACTGGAAACACCATATATTTT.

This clone was counted a single time. The rearrangement links TRBV14 to TRBJ1-2; D uncertain. Germline CDR1 and CDR2: SGHDN and FVKESK. V was clipped by 4 bases and J by 7 bases, with 7 bases between them. The CDR3 is 11 residues long. CDR3 in amino acids: CASSPGLGYTF. In nucleotides, the CDR3 is TGTGCCAGCAGCCCAGGCCTTGGCTACACCTTC.

V gene TRBV29-1 combines with J gene TRBJ1-4, with a possible D match to TRBD1 (5 bases). Trimming took off 4 bases at V and 3 bases at J, with 9 bases between the two ends. Germline CDR1 and CDR2: SQVTM and ANQGSEA. The CDR3 has 13 amino acids. The chain's CDR3 is CSVVPGPNEKLFF. The CDR3 region has the DNA TGCAGCGTTGTGCCAGGGCCTAATGAAAAACTGTTTTTT.

This clone was seen a single time. The rearrangement uses TRBV21-1 and TRBJ2-3; the DNA was not compared with TRBD2, the D call given in the table. TRBV21-1 is reported as a pseudogene. This CDR3 has 16 amino acids. This CDR3 reads CASSKGLAGLTDTQYF. The CDR3 DNA reads TGTGCCAGCAGCAAGGGACTAGCGGGTTTAACAGATACGCAGTATTTT.

This clone was observed once. This chain links TRBV4-2 with TRBJ2-7; 9 nucleotides line up with TRBD1. J gave up 0 bases and V 4 bases, and 13 bases lay outside the gene matches. The CDR3 has 18 amino acids. The germline gives CDR1 LGHNA, CDR2 YNFKEQ. CDR3 loop: CASSLPPPGQGNSYEQYF. The DNA of the CDR3 is TGTGCCAGCAGCCTACCTCCGCCGGGACAGGGAAACTCCTACGAGCAGTACTTC.

The genes are TRBV3-1 (or the pseudogene TRBV3-2) and TRBJ2-5; TRBD1 agrees at 8 bases. In germline, CDR1 is LGHDT, CDR2 YNNKEL (reference sequence). Trimming removed 7 bases from V and 2 bases from J; junction bases left unmatched: 9. CDR3 size: 15 residues. The CDR3 nucleotides read TGTGCCAGCACGTCCCGGACAGGGTGGCAAGAGACCCAGTACTTC. It specifies CASTSRTGWQETQYF.

This chain links TRBV10-3 with TRBJ1-2; D not resolved. V lost 2 bases and J 4 bases, leaving 14 bases between the germline ends. Germline loops: CDR1 ENHRY, CDR2 SYGVKD. The CDR3 totals 15 residues. CDR3 coding DNA: TGTGCCATCAGTGAGGATGGCCGCTCCGGCTATGGCTACACCTTC. Translated: CAISEDGRSGYGYTF.

The V call is TRBV27, the J call TRBJ1-2; D gene unclear. The CDR3 spans 14 residues. The germline V gene has CDR1 MNHEY and CDR2 SMNVEV (reference sequence). V shed 0 bases and J shed 2 bases, with 7 bases lying between them. CDR3 sequence reads: CASSLSSWNYGYTF. The CDR3 coding sequence is TGTGCCAGCAGTTTATCGAGCTGGAACTATGGCTACACCTTC.

The chain couples TRBV4-1 to TRBJ2-7; either TRBD1 or TRBD2 may supply D (5 bases each). The CDR3 is made up of 17 amino acids. In germline, CDR1 is MGHRA, CDR2 YSYEKL. V lost 1 base to trimming and J lost 6 bases, with 22 bases between them. The chain's CDR3 is CASSQVIRGAKVTEQYF. The CDR3 DNA reads as TGCGCCAGCAGCCAAGTGATTAGAGGGGCCAAAGTCACCGAGCAGTACTTC.